What follows are 16 T cell receptor beta chains derived from one specimen sequenced in a study of circulating CD8 cells and anti-PD-1 response in melanoma. Sorting of live CD3+CD8+TCRalphabeta+ cells by PD-1 and/or TIGIT gave four subsets. Using approximately 14 ng of total RNA, TCR libraries were made with the QIAseq Immune Repertoire TCR panel. MiXCR, run by TCRdb on the reads, gives a single entry per CDR3 protein. This table has roughly 290 distinct CDR3 sequences, almost 4.5% appearing once. Sample: CD8+ T cells from PBMCs, taken at baseline or after one month of anti-PD-1 therapy (not recorded which). The origin of the receptors is a human donor with melanoma.

Within the sample, this clonotype is large. J is TRBJ2-1 and V is TRBV24-1, with a tentative D call TRBD1 (6 bases). CDR1 and CDR2 from the germline V gene are KGHDR and SFDVKD. Between the trimmed V and J ends, which lost 3 bases and 7 bases, there was a span of 9 bases. The CDR3 totals 13 residues. The CDR3 nucleotides are TGTGCCACCAGTGATGACAGGATAAATGAGCAGTTCTTC. It yields the protein CATSDDRINEQFF.

By proportion, this clonotype is large. The rearrangement uses TRBV12-3 or TRBV12-4 and TRBJ2-1; D is undetermined. Trimming left V 7 bases short and J 6 bases short, with 13 bases between. CDR3 length equals 13 residues. CDR3 residues: CASTPGRLNEQFF. DNA for the CDR3: TGTGCCAGCACCCCGGGCCGACTCAATGAGCAGTTCTTC.

By share of the sample, this clonotype is large (0.1 to 1%). V usage is TRBV27 and J usage is TRBJ2-3; tentative D call: TRBD2 (6 bases). Trimming took 5 bases from V and 2 from J, leaving 14 bases between them. The CDR3 contains 15 residues. The germline V gene encodes CDR1 MNHEY and CDR2 SMNVEV (reference sequence). The CDR3 region is CASSAGQTSTDTQYF. The CDR3 DNA reads TGTGCCAGCAGTGCGGGGCAGACCTCCACAGATACGCAGTATTTT.

About this clonotype: A much larger clone differs from this one at a single base, so this may be a read error. This chain uses TRBV7-6 with TRBJ1-4, with a possible D match to TRBD1 (6 bases). Trimming left V 8 bases short and J 1 base short, with 14 bases between. The V gene's germline CDR1 is SGHVS and CDR2 FNYEAQ. The CDR3 runs 15 residues. The chain's CDR3 is CASGDPGETNEKLFF. CDR3 nucleotides: TGTGCCAGCGGGGATCCAGGGGAAACTAATGAAAAACTGTTTTTT.

This clonotype has only a few counts. J is TRBJ1-5 and V is TRBV19; TRBD1 matches 10 bases. The CDR3 extends over 17 amino acids. In germline, CDR1 is LNHDA, CDR2 SQIVND (reference sequence). V shed 6 bases and J 7 bases; nucleotides not matched to a gene: 15. The CDR3 region is CASSYRSGTGEPQPQHF. CDR3 DNA: TGTGCCAGTAGCTACCGATCCGGGACAGGGGAACCCCAGCCCCAGCATTTT.

By share, this clonotype ranks as large (0.1 to 1%). CDR3 region: CASSNGGTDTQYF. CDR3 DNA: TGTGCCAGCAGTAACGGGGGCACAGATACGCAGTATTTT. This chain uses TRBV7-3 with TRBJ2-3; D is possibly TRBD2 (5 bases). This CDR3 spans 13 amino acids. V gave up 6 bases and J gave up 1 base, with 8 bases separating them. Germline assignment: CDR1 SGHTA and CDR2 FQGTGA.

This clonotype is judged large. This chain joins TRBV20-1 and TRBJ2-1; D may match TRBD1 or TRBD2 (5 bases each). V gave up 0 bases and J gave up 2 bases, with 11 bases separating them. Germline V CDR1 and CDR2: DFQATT, SNEGSKA (reference sequence). The CDR3 sequence is 15 residues long. CDR3 region: CSAREGVGAYNEQFF. CDR3 nucleotide sequence: TGCAGTGCTAGAGAAGGGGTGGGAGCCTACAATGAGCAGTTCTTC.

By sample share, this clonotype is large. The chain is built from TRBV24-1 and TRBJ2-1; no definite D call. Trimming left V 4 bases short and J 7 bases short, with 7 bases between. Germline loops: CDR1 KGHDR, CDR2 SFDVKD. This CDR3 has 12 amino acids. As DNA, the CDR3 is TGTGCCACCAGTGACGCGTGGAATGAGCAGTTCTTC. This translates into CATSDAWNEQFF.

This clonotype was counted only a few times. This sequence may be a read error, since a much larger clone differs from it by one base. The rearrangement uses TRBV2 and TRBJ1-3; D may be TRBD1 (5 bases). The CDR3 covers 14 residues. The V end was cut by 10 bases, the J end by 0 bases, with 13 bases between. Germline CDR1 and CDR2: SNHLY and FYNNEI. This CDR3 reads CATTEDLSGNTIYF. The CDR3 nucleotides are TGTGCCACGACAGAAGACCTCTCTGGAAACACCATATATTTT.

This clonotype is classed as large (0.1 to 1%). CDR3 protein: CAISESYGLMNEQFF. CDR3 DNA: TGTGCCATCAGTGAGTCATACGGACTGATGAATGAGCAGTTCTTC. The chain has TRBV10-3 and TRBJ2-1, with TRBD2 as a possible D gene (5 bases). The CDR3 sequence is 15 residues long. Trimming shortened V by 0 bases and J by 7 bases, and 13 bases separated the two germline ends. Germline lookup yields CDR1 ENHRY and CDR2 SYGVKD.

In this sample, this clonotype turned up a few times. The CDR3 DNA is TGCAGTGCTAGAGATCAACGGGGACCTGACAACGAGCAGTACTTC. Its protein product is CSARDQRGPDNEQYF. The chain uses TRBV20-1 and TRBJ2-7; either TRBD1 or TRBD2 may supply D (5 bases each). Germline loops: CDR1 DFQATT, CDR2 SNEGSKA (reference sequence). V was cut by 0 bases and J by 5 bases, with 17 bases left in between. CDR3 length: 15 amino acids.

This clonotype is labeled large. V and J are TRBV4-3 and TRBJ1-1; the D gene is possibly TRBD1 (5 bases). The ends were cut back, 0 bases at V and 1 base at J, with 12 bases in the middle. Germline lookup yields CDR1 LGHNA and CDR2 YSLEER. The CDR3 extends over 16 amino acids. The chain's CDR3 is CASSQDWGGGNTEAFF. The DNA for the CDR3 is TGCGCCAGCAGCCAAGATTGGGGGGGAGGGAACACTGAAGCTTTCTTT.

In this sample, this clonotype is large. V usage is TRBV25-1 and J usage is TRBJ2-3; 10 bases agree with TRBD2. The V segment lost 11 bases and the J segment 5 bases; nucleotides outside the gene matches: 7. The length of the CDR3 is 13 residues. Germline values: CDR1 MGHDK, CDR2 SYGVNS. CDR3 loop: CAASSGGKDTQYF. CDR3 bases: TGTGCCGCCTCTAGCGGGGGTAAAGATACGCAGTATTTT.

This clonotype has a handful of counts. This clone may be a read error of a much larger clone one base away. CDR3 amino acids: CNAPYGGGGTDTQYF. The CDR3 DNA reads as TGCAATGCCCCTTACGGCGGAGGCGGCACAGATACGCAGTATTTT. This chain joins TRBV20-1 and TRBJ2-3, with D perhaps TRBD2 (5 bases). Germline CDR1 reads DFQATT; CDR2 reads SNEGSKA (reference sequence). The CDR3 extends over 15 amino acids.

By frequency in the sample, this clonotype is large. V usage is TRBV19 and J usage is TRBJ2-1, with 8 nucleotides matching TRBD2. Looked up from germline, CDR1 is LNHDA and CDR2 is SQIVND (reference sequence). Unmatched junction bases numbered 13, after V lost 5 bases and J lost 7 bases. The CDR3 loop spans 16 amino acids. CDR3 residues: CASSGTGTRILNEQFF. In DNA form, the CDR3 reads TGTGCCAGTAGTGGCACCGGGACTAGAATTCTGAATGAGCAGTTCTTC.

In this sample, this clonotype is large. This rearrangement joins TRBV25-1 to TRBJ2-1, with TRBD2 matching over 9 bases. CDR3 length: 14 residues. Germline V lookup: CDR1 MGHDK, CDR2 SYGVNS. The V gene end was trimmed by 4 bases and the J gene end by 6 bases; junction bases not matched to a gene: 4. CDR3 DNA: TGTGCCAGCAGTGGAGGACTAGCGATCAATGAGCAGTTCTTC. This translates into CASSGGLAINEQFF.